This TCR beta chain came from a study of shared clonotypes between healthy human individuals. Study findings and constraints: Expectations were that clonotype sharing among donors would be affected by sequencing depth. All-four-donor shared clonotypes had higher generation probabilities than non-shared clonotypes did. Represented diversity (both genetic and exposure-history) was limited by the small number of donors. The sole specimen, blood, was sampled, and tissue repertoires likely differ.

TCRdb keeps only in-frame clones here, not all; method: immunoSEQ multiplex PCR. The table includes approximately 240,000 clones, over 60% detected once. This clone was recorded at least ten times. Its antigen is still unknown. The CDR3 extends over 16 amino acids. CDR1 and CDR2 (germline): MGHRA, YSYEKL. The V gene lost 3 bases and the J gene lost 6 bases, with 17 bases spanning the gap. This chain links TRBV4-1 with TRBJ1-4; D possibly corresponds to TRBD1 (6 bases). Sequencing was performed on memory CD4+ T cells sorted from blood. The subset denotes: CD45RA-negative fraction. This TCR derives from a man aged 25 to 40 in good health. Here the CDR3 DNA reads TGCGCCAGCAGCCAGTTCGGGGGGCAGGATGATGAAAAACTGTTTTTT. This encodes CASSQFGGQDDEKLFF.